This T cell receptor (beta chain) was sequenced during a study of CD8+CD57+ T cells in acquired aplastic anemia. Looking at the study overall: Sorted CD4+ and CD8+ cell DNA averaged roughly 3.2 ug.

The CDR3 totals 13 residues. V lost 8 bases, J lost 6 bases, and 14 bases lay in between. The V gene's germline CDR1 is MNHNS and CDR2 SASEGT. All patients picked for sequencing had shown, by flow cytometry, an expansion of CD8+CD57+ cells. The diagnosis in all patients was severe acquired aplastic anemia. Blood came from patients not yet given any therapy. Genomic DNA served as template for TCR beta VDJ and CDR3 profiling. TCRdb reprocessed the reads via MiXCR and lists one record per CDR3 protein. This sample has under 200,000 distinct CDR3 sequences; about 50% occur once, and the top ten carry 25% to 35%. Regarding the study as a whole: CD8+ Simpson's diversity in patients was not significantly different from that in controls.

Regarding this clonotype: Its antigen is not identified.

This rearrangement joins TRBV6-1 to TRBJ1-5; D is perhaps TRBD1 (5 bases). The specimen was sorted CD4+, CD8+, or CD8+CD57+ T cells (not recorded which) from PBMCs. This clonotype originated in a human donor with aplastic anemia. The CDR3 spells CASHGGTAQPQHF. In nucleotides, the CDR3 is TGTGCCAGCCACGGGGGGACCGCTCAGCCCCAGCATTTT.